The 20 T cell receptor beta chains given below trace back to one sample, sequenced in a study of T cells in Graves' hyperthyroidism and ophthalmopathy. The investigators amplified TCR beta CDR3 regions from RNA transcripts. In the first-round RT-PCR of the TCR CDR3, the HTBI primer set was used. TCRdb re-called the multiplex PCR reads with MiXCR, one entry per CDR3 protein. The sample shows about 600,000 distinct CDR3 sequences, more than 15% of them seen only once. What was sequenced was blood. All receptors derive from a woman in her thirties or forties with Graves' ophthalmopathy.

In its sample, this clonotype was seen a few times. DNA for the CDR3: TGCAGTGTCACGGGGGGGGGCCAAGAGACCCAGTACTTC. This encodes CSVTGGGQETQYF. This sequence joins TRBV20-1 and TRBJ2-5, with TRBD2 identical over 8 bases. The CDR3 runs to 13 residues. Trimming took 7 bases from V and 1 from J; bases not matched to a gene: 5. Germline CDR1 and CDR2: DFQATT and SNEGSKA (reference sequence).

This clonotype was seen at least ten times. The chain recombines TRBV28 with TRBJ1-1; unclear D gene. The germline CDR1 and CDR2 sequences are MDHEN and SYDVKM. V was cut by 7 bases and J by 1 base, with 4 bases left in between. CDR3 length equals 11 residues. This CDR3 is CASTRNTEAFF. In DNA form, the CDR3 reads TGTGCCAGCACCAGGAACACTGAAGCTTTCTTT.

This clonotype was counted between two and nine times. The V and J genes are TRBV6-2 or TRBV6-3 and TRBJ2-3, with D uncertain. Germline CDR1 and CDR2: MNHEY and SVGEGT. This CDR3 has 14 residues. Deletions cut 2 bases from V and 6 bases from J, with 12 bases between. CDR3 nucleotide sequence: TGTGCCAGCAGTTACCGGGTTGGGTTGGATACGCAGTATTTT. It specifies CASSYRVGLDTQYF.

This clonotype came up once. J is TRBJ1-4 and V is TRBV14, with 7 bases aligning to TRBD1. CDR1 and CDR2 (germline): SGHDN, FVKESK. The CDR3 runs 15 residues. The V gene end was trimmed by 6 bases and the J gene end by 7 bases; junction bases not matched to a gene: 11. The CDR3 DNA reads TGTGCCAGCAGTCCCCGACAGGGCGATAGTGAAAAACTGTTTTTT. Residues: CASSPRQGDSEKLFF.

This clonotype has ten or more counts. The J gene is TRBJ2-5, the V gene TRBV28; D is unclear. Trimming stripped 7 bases from V and 1 base from J, with 7 bases between. There are 12 residues in the CDR3. CDR1 MDHEN and CDR2 SYDVKM come from the germline V gene. CDR3 protein: CASKDPQETQYF. CDR3 bases: TGTGCCAGCAAAGACCCCCAAGAGACCCAGTACTTC.

This clonotype has more than one count but fewer than ten. The chain has TRBV6-1 and TRBJ2-2; weak D call: TRBD1 (5 bases). Per germline, CDR1 MNHNS and CDR2 SASEGT. Trimming stripped 10 bases from V and 2 bases from J, with 14 bases between. The CDR3 extends over 14 amino acids. The CDR3 DNA is TGTGCCATACGACAGAGCCCCAACACCGGGGAGCTGTTTTTT. Translated: CAIRQSPNTGELFF.

This clonotype has at least ten counts. This rearrangement joins TRBV11-2 to TRBJ2-7; 7 bases match TRBD1. Germline CDR1 SGHAT, CDR2 FQNNGV. The CDR3 has 15 amino acids. J was trimmed by 6 bases and V by 4 bases; bases with no gene match: 12. The CDR3 loop is CASSSHRTGAREQYF. CDR3 in DNA: TGTGCCAGCAGCTCCCACCGGACAGGAGCCCGCGAGCAGTACTTC.

This clonotype was picked up one time. The chain employs TRBV6-5 and TRBJ2-3; D gene uncertain. The V and J ends lost 0 bases and 11 bases respectively, with 15 bases between them. Germline V gives CDR1 MNHEY, CDR2 SVGAGI. CDR3 length equals 14 residues. The CDR3 loop is CASSYSASTPLQYF. CDR3 nucleotide sequence: TGTGCCAGCAGTTACTCGGCCTCAACCCCCTTGCAGTATTTT.

The rearrangement uses TRBV6-5 and TRBJ2-3; possible D gene TRBD1, 5 bases. The germline CDR1 and CDR2 sequences are MNHEY and SVGAGI. V gave up 2 bases and J gave up 0 bases, with 15 bases separating them. CDR3 length: 17 residues. Here the CDR3 DNA reads TGTGCCAGCAGTTACCTACTTGGACAATTTAGCACAGATACGCAGTATTTT. This encodes CASSYLLGQFSTDTQYF.

This clonotype came up a few times. The chain couples TRBV7-2 to TRBJ2-7; D possibly corresponds to TRBD1 (5 bases). CDR1 and CDR2 (germline): SGHTA, FQGNSA. The CDR3 sequence is 13 residues long. Deletions cut 6 bases from V and 6 bases from J, with 15 bases between. CDR3 bases: TGTGCCAGCAGATCCCAGGGAACTCGCGAGCAGTACTTC. Its protein product is CASRSQGTREQYF.

This clonotype came up many times. The chain combines TRBV12-3 or TRBV12-4 with TRBJ2-1, with a tentative D call TRBD2 (6 bases). The CDR3 totals 13 residues. Between the trimmed V and J ends, which lost 5 bases and 3 bases, there was a span of 8 bases. The CDR3 loop is CASSPTSYNEQFF. CDR3 DNA sequence: TGTGCCAGCAGTCCGACTAGCTACAATGAGCAGTTCTTC.

A few counts support this clonotype. The chain joins TRBV15 to TRBJ2-2; 7 bases align to TRBD2. J gave up 10 bases and V 1 base, and 12 bases lay outside the gene matches. This CDR3 region has 16 residues. Germline CDR1 LNHNV, CDR2 YYDKDF (reference sequence). The CDR3 sequence is CATSRGGTSVSEELFF. CDR3 in DNA: TGTGCCACCAGCAGAGGCGGCACTAGCGTGTCCGAGGAGCTGTTTTTT.

This clonotype was counted only a few times. This chain connects TRBV27 to TRBJ2-1; no clear D gene. From germline, CDR1 is MNHEY and CDR2 SMNVEV (reference sequence). CDR3 size: 17 residues. The V and J ends lost 5 bases and 0 bases respectively, with 17 bases between them. This CDR3 reads CASSPVAVRSSYNEQFF. CDR3 DNA sequence: TGTGCCAGCAGTCCCGTGGCGGTCCGGAGCTCCTACAATGAGCAGTTCTTC.

CDR3 residues: CASSSGQGGHEQYF. The CDR3 bases are TGTGCCAGCAGCTCAGGACAGGGTGGCCACGAGCAGTACTTC. The J gene is TRBJ2-7, the V gene TRBV7-2, with 8 nucleotides matching TRBD1. CDR1 SGHTA and CDR2 FQGNSA come from the germline V gene. The J segment lost 5 bases and the V segment lost 4 bases, leaving 7 bases of the junction unmatched. The CDR3 covers 14 residues.

This clonotype was seen repeatedly, ten times or more. This CDR3 reads CAISESDVNSPLHF. The CDR3 region has the DNA TGTGCCATCAGTGAGTCGGATGTTAATTCACCCCTCCACTTT. The genes are TRBV10-3 and TRBJ1-6; D unresolved. Trimming shortened V by 0 bases and J by 6 bases, and 6 bases separated the two germline ends. The CDR3 runs to 14 residues. Germline V CDR1 and CDR2: ENHRY, SYGVKD.

The V gene is TRBV3-1, the J gene TRBJ1-3; D is uncertain. Per the germline V gene, CDR1 is LGHDT and CDR2 is YNNKEL (reference sequence). The V end was cut by 4 bases, the J end by 7 bases, with 17 bases between. This CDR3 is built from 15 residues. This CDR3 is CASSRTRIPVNTIYF. The CDR3 DNA follows: TGTGCCAGCAGCCGAACGCGGATCCCTGTCAACACCATATATTTT.

The chain couples TRBV5-1 to TRBJ2-2; D unclear. There are 14 residues in the CDR3. V gave up 5 bases and J gave up 1 base, with 9 bases separating them. The germline CDR1 and CDR2 sequences are SGHRS and YFSETQ. Here the CDR3 DNA reads TGCGCCAGCAGAGGTTCCTGGAACACCGGGGAGCTGTTTTTT. This encodes CASRGSWNTGELFF.

The chain joins TRBV6-1 to TRBJ2-2; D is unclear. Trimming removed 6 bases at V and 3 bases at J, with 11 bases between. Per germline, CDR1 MNHNS and CDR2 SASEGT. The CDR3 is 14 amino acids. CDR3 in amino acids: CASSLQSYTGELFF. The CDR3 nucleotides are TGTGCCAGCAGCCTACAATCCTACACCGGGGAGCTGTTTTTT.

This clonotype was picked up a small number of times. The rearrangement joins TRBV5-1 to TRBJ1-4, with no clear D. The germline V gene has CDR1 SGHRS and CDR2 YFSETQ. This CDR3 has 15 residues. The ends were cut back, 4 bases at V and 3 bases at J, with 13 bases in the middle. CDR3 amino acids: CASSPGGLSNEKLFF. DNA of the CDR3: TGCGCCAGCAGCCCGGGAGGTCTCTCTAATGAAAAACTGTTTTTT.

Many counts were recorded for this clonotype. The J gene is TRBJ2-7, the V gene TRBV6-1; tentatively, D is TRBD1 (6 bases). Germline values: CDR1 MNHNS, CDR2 SASEGT. The length of the CDR3 is 13 residues. Between the trimmed V and J ends, which lost 7 bases and 1 base, there was a span of 11 bases. The CDR3 coding sequence is TGTGCCAGCATGGGCAGGGGTTCCTACGAGCAGTACTTC. Protein sequence: CASMGRGSYEQYF.